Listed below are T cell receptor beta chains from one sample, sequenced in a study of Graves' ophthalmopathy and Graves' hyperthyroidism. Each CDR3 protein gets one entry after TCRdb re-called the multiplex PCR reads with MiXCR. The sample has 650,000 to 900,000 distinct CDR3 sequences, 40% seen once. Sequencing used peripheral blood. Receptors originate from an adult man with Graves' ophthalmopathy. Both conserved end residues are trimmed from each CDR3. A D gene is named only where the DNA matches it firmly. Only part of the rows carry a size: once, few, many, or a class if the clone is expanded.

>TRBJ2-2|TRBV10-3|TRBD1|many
AISVTGGLGTGELF
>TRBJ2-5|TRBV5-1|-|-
ASSARFQETQY
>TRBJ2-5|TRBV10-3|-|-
AISPGPGQETQY
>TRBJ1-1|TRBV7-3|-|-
ASSSTGALNSEAF
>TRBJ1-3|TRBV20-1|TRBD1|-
SASDGDRGLGNTIY
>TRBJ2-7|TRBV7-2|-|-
ASSLVVGPNYEQY
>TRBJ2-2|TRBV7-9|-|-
ATGGPGELF
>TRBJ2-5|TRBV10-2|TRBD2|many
ASSGTSGTAETQY
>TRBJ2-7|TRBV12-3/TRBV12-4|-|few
ASSLFVAYEQY
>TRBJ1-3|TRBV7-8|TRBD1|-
ASSRWTGAFSGNTIY
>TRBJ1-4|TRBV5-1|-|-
ASSLAGEDGEKLF
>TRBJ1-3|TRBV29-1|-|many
SVDKTGSGNTIY